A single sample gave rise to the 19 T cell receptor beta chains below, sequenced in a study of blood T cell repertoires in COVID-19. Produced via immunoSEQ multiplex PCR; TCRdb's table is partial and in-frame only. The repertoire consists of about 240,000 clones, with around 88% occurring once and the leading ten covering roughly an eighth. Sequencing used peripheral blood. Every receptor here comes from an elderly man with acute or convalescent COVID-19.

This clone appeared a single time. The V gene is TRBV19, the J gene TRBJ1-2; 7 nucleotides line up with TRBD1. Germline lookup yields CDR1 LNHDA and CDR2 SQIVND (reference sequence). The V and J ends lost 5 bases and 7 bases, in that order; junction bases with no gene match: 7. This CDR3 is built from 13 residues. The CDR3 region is CASSHTGASGYTF. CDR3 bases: TGTGCCAGTAGTCATACAGGGGCAAGTGGCTACACCTTC.

CDR3 nucleotides: TGTGCCAGCAGCGTAGGTCTCGCCTTCTCGGGCACAGATACGCAGTATTTT. Encoded protein: CASSVGLAFSGTDTQYF. This sequence joins TRBV9 and TRBJ2-3; no firm D call. V was pared by 0 bases and J by 1 base, with 15 bases between. The CDR3 is made up of 17 amino acids. The germline gives CDR1 SGDLS, CDR2 YYNGEE.

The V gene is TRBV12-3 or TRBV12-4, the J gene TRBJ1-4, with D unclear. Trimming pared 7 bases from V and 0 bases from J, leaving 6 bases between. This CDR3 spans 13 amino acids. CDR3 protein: CASTGSTNEKLFF. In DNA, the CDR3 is TGTGCCAGCACGGGTTCAACTAATGAAAAACTGTTTTTT.

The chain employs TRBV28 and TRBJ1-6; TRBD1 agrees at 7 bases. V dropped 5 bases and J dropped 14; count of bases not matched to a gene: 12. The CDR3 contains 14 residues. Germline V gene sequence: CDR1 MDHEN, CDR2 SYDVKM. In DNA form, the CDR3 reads TGTGCCAGCAGTACGGGACAGTCCTCGAGGTCCCTCCACTTT. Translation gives CASSTGQSSRSLHF.

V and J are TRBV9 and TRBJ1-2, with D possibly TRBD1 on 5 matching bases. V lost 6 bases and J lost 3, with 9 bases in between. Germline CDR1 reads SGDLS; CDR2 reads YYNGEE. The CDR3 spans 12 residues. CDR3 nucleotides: TGTGCCAGCACCAGGGACTACTATGGCTACACCTTC. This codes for CASTRDYYGYTF.

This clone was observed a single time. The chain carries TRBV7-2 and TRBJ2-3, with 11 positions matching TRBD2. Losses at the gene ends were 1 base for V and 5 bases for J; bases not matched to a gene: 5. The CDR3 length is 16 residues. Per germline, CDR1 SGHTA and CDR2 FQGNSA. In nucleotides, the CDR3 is TGTGCCAGCAGCTTAGTGGGTACTAGCGGGGGAGATACGCAGTATTTT. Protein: CASSLVGTSGGDTQYF. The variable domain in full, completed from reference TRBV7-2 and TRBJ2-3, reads GAGVSQSPSNKVTEKGKDVELRCDPISGHTALYWYRQSLGQGLEFLIYFQGNSAPDKSGLPSDRFSAERTGGSVSTLTIQRTQQEDSAVYLCASSLVGTSGGDTQYFGPGTRLTVL.

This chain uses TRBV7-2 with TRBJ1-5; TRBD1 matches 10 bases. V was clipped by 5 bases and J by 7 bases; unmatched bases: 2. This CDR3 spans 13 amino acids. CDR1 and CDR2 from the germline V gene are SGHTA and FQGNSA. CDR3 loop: CASSQDRGQPQHF. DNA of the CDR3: TGTGCCAGCAGCCAGGACAGGGGGCAGCCCCAGCATTTT.

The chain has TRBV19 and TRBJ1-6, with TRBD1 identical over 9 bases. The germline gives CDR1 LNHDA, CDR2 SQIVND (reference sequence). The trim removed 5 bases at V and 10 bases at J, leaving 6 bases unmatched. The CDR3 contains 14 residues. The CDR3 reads CASSAGQGKSPLHF. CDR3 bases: TGTGCCAGTAGTGCGGGACAGGGAAAATCACCCCTCCACTTT. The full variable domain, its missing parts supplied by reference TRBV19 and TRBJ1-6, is DGGITQSPKYLFRKEGQNVTLSCEQNLNHDAMYWYRQDPGQGLRLIYYSQIVNDFQKGDIAEGYSVSREKKESFPLTVTSAQKNPTAFYLCASSAGQGKSPLHFGNGTRLTVT.

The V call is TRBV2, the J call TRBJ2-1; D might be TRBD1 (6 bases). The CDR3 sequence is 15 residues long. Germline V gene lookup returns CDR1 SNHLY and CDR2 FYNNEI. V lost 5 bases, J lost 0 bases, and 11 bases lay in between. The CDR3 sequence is CASSTTGSSYNEQFF. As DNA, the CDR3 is TGTGCCAGCAGTACTACAGGGAGCTCCTACAATGAGCAGTTCTTC.

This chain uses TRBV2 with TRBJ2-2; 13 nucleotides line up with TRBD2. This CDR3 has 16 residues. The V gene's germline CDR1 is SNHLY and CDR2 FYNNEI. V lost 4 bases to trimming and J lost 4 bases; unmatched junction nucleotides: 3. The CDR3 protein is CASSVLAGGGTGELFF. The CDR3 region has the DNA TGTGCCAGCAGTGTACTAGCGGGAGGGGGCACCGGGGAGCTGTTTTTT.

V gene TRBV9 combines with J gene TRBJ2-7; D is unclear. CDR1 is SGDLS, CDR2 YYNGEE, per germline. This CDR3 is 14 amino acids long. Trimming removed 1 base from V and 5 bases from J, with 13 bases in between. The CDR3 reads CASSVSPGPDEQYF. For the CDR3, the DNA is TGTGCCAGCAGCGTATCACCAGGCCCCGACGAGCAGTACTTC.

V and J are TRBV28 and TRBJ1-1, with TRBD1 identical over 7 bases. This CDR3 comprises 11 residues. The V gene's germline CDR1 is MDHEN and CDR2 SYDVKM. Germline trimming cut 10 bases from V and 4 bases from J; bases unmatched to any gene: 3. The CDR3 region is CATDRATEAFF. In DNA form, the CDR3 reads TGTGCCACAGACAGGGCCACTGAAGCTTTCTTT. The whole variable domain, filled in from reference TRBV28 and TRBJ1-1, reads DVKVTQSSRYLVKRTGEKVFLECVQDMDHENMFWYRQDPGLGLRLIYFSYDVKMKEKGDIPEGYSVSREKKERFSLILESASTNQTSMYLCATDRATEAFFGQGTRLTVV.

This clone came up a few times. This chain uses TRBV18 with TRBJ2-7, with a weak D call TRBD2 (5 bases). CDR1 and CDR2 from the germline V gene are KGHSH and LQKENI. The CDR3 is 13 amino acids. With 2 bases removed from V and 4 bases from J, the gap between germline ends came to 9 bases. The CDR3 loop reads CASSPSWEYEQYF. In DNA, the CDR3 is TGTGCCAGCTCACCATCGTGGGAGTACGAGCAGTACTTC.

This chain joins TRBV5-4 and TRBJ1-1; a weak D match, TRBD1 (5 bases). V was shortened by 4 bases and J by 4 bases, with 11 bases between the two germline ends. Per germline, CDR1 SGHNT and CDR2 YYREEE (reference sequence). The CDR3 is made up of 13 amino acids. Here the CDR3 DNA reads TGTGCCAGCAGCGCGGACACCCGCACTGAAGCTTTCTTT. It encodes CASSADTRTEAFF.

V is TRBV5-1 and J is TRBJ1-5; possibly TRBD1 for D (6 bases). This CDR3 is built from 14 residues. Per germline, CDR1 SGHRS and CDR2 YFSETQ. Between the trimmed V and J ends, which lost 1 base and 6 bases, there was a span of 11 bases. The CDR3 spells CASSLSQGSQPQHF. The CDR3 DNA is TGCGCCAGCAGCTTGTCTCAGGGGAGTCAGCCCCAGCATTTT.

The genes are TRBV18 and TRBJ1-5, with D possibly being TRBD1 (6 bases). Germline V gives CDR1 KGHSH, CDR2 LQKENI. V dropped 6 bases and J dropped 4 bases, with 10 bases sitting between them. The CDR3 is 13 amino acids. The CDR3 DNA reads TGTGCCAGCTCCAATGACAGGAATCAGCCCCAGCATTTT. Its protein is CASSNDRNQPQHF.

The CDR3 here is CATSDFGGHTDTQYF. As DNA, the CDR3 is TGTGCCACCAGTGATTTCGGGGGTCATACAGATACGCAGTATTTT. This chain connects TRBV24-1 to TRBJ2-3; D is possibly TRBD2 (6 bases). The CDR3 length is 15 residues. Trimming removed 1 base from V and 3 bases from J, with 10 bases in between. Germline loops: CDR1 KGHDR, CDR2 SFDVKD.

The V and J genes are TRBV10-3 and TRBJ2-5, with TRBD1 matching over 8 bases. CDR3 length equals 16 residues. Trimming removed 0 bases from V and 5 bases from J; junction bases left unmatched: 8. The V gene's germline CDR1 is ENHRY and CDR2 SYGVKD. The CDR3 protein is CAISESTGVSGETQYF. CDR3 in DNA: TGTGCCATCAGTGAGTCGACAGGGGTCTCTGGGGAGACCCAGTACTTC.

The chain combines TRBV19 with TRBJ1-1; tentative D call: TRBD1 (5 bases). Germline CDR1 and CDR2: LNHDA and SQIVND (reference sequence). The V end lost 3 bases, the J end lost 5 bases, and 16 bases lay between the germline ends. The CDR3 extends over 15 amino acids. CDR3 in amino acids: CASSIAPGRGTEAFF. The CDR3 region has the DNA TGTGCCAGTAGTATCGCCCCAGGGCGGGGAACTGAAGCTTTCTTT.